Below, 7 T cell receptor beta chains from the same sample are listed, as sequenced in a study of identical twins. TCRdb re-called the 5' RACE reads with MiXCR, one entry per CDR3 protein. The sample consists of some 1,700,000 distinct CDR3 sequences, around 33% of them appearing once. The sequenced sample was cord blood. These TCRs come from a newborn girl in good health.

The chain joins TRBV20-1 to TRBJ1-1, with D unresolved. The V end was cut by 7 bases, the J end by 7 bases, with 13 bases between. Germline CDR1 reads DFQATT; CDR2 reads SNEGSKA (reference sequence). The CDR3 has 11 residues. CDR3 protein: CSGAKWGEAFF. As DNA, the CDR3 is TGCAGTGGGGCAAAATGGGGTGAAGCTTTCTTT.

CDR3 residues: CASSPGTSPPTQYF. The CDR3 DNA sequence: TGTGCCAGCAGCCCCGGGACTAGTCCCCCGACCCAGTACTTC. The rearrangement uses TRBV7-2 and TRBJ2-5; 8 bases agree with TRBD2. CDR3 length: 14 amino acids. Trimming at V came to 5 bases and at J to 7 bases, leaving 9 bases not matched to a gene. Germline values: CDR1 SGHTA, CDR2 FQGNSA.

This chain's CDR3 is CASSGAGTAYEQYF. The CDR3 DNA reads TGTGCCAGCAGCGGGGCCGGGACAGCCTACGAGCAGTACTTC. The V gene is TRBV9, the J gene TRBJ2-7; 7 bases agree with TRBD1. CDR1 and CDR2 (germline): SGDLS, YYNGEE. This CDR3 is 14 amino acids long. The V gene end was trimmed by 3 bases and the J gene end by 2 bases; junction bases not matched to a gene: 5.

In its sample, this clonotype was seen a few times. This chain uses TRBV20-1 with TRBJ2-1; D is perhaps TRBD2 (6 bases). The CDR3 covers 16 residues. Germline loops: CDR1 DFQATT, CDR2 SNEGSKA (reference sequence). Deletions cut 0 bases from V and 3 bases from J, with 15 bases between. This chain's CDR3 is CSARDLGTSFYNEQFF. CDR3 nucleotides: TGCAGTGCTAGAGATCTAGGAACTAGCTTCTACAATGAGCAGTTCTTC.

The genes are TRBV6-2 or TRBV6-3 and TRBJ1-5, with a weak D call TRBD1 (5 bases). Germline V CDR1 and CDR2: MNHEY, SVGEGT. V lost 6 bases to trimming and J lost 0 bases, with 12 bases between them. CDR3 size: 15 residues. The CDR3 spells CASRRLRDSNQPQHF. In DNA form, the CDR3 reads TGTGCCAGCAGGCGACTCAGGGATAGCAATCAGCCCCAGCATTTT.

This chain joins TRBV6-1 and TRBJ1-5, with unresolved D. The V and J ends lost 2 bases and 5 bases respectively, with 10 bases between them. In germline, CDR1 is MNHNS, CDR2 SASEGT. CDR3 length: 14 amino acids. The CDR3: CASSELHGYQPQHF. The CDR3 bases are TGTGCCAGCAGTGAATTGCACGGGTATCAGCCCCAGCATTTT.

The V and J genes are TRBV7-2 and TRBJ1-6; 7 bases map to TRBD1. CDR1 and CDR2 from the germline V gene are SGHTA and FQGNSA. This CDR3 comprises 14 residues. The ends lost 5 bases at V and 8 bases at J; junction bases unmatched: 6. The CDR3 loop is CASSRQGLHSPLHF. The CDR3 nucleotides are TGTGCCAGCAGCCGACAGGGCCTCCATTCACCCCTCCACTTT.